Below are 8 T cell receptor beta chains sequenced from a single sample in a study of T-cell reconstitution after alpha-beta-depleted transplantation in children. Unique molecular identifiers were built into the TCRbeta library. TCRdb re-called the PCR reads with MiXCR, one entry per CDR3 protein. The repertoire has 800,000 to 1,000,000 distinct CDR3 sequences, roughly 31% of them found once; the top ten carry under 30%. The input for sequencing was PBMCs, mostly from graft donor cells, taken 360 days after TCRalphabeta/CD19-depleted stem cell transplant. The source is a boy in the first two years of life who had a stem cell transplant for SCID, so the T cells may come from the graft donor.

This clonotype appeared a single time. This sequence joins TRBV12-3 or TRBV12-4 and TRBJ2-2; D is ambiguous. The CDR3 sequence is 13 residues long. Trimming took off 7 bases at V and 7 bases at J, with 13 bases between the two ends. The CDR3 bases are TGTGCCAGCACCCCCCTGGGGATCGGGGAGCTGTTTTTT. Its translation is CASTPLGIGELFF.

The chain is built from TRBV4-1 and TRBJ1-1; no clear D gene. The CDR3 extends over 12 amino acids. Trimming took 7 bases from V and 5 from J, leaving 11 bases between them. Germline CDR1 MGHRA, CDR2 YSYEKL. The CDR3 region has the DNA TGCGCCAGCACCGGTCCGGGGACTGAAGCTTTCTTT. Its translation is CASTGPGTEAFF.

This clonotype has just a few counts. The CDR3 DNA is TGCAGTGCTAGCGTGGCTAGCGGGGGCCCTCAGTACTTC. This translates into CSASVASGGPQYF. J is TRBJ2-5 and V is TRBV20-1, with TRBD2 matching 10 bases. This CDR3 is built from 13 residues. V lost 3 bases, J lost 11 bases, and 9 bases stayed unmatched. CDR1 is DFQATT and CDR2 is SNEGSKA in the germline V gene (reference sequence).

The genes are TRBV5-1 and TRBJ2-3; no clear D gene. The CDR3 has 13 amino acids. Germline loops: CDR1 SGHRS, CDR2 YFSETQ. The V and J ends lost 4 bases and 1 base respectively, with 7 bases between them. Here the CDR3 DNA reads TGCGCCAGCAGCATGTCGGGCACAGATACGCAGTATTTT. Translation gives CASSMSGTDTQYF.

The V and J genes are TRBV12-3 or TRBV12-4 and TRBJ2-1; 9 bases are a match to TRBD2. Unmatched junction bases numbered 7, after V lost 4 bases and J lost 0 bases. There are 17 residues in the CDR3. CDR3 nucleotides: TGTGCCAGCAGTTCCCAGACTAGCGGTCGCTCCTACAATGAGCAGTTCTTC. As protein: CASSSQTSGRSYNEQFF.

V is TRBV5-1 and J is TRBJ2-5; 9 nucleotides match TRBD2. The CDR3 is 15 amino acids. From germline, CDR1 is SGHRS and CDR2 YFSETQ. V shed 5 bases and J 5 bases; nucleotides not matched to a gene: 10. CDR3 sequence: CASSQGGGARETQYF. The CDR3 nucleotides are TGCGCCAGCAGTCAAGGCGGGGGGGCCAGGGAGACCCAGTACTTC.

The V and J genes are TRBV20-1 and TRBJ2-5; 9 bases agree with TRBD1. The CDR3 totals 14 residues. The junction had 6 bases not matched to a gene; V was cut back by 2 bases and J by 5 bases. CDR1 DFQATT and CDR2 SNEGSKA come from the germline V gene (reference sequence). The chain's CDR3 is CSARYTGGWETQYF. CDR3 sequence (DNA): TGCAGTGCTAGATATACAGGGGGCTGGGAGACCCAGTACTTC.

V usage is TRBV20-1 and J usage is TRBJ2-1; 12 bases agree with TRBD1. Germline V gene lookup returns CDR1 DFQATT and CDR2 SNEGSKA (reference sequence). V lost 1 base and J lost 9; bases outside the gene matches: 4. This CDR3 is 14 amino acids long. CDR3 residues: CSARGDRGRREQFF. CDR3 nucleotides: TGCAGTGCTAGAGGGGACAGGGGGCGGCGTGAGCAGTTCTTC.